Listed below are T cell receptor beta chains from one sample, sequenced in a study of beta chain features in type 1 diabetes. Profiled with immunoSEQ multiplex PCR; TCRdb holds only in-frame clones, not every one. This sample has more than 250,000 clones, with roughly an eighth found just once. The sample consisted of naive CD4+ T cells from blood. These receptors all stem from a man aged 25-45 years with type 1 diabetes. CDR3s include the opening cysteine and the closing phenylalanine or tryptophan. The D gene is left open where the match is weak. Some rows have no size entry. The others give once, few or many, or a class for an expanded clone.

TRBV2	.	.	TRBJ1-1	TGTGCCAGCAGTGAAGAGCTGAACACTGAAGCTTTCTTT	CASSEELNTEAFF
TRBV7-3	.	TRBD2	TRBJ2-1	TGTGCCAGCAGCCCCTCGGGACTAGGGGATTACAATGAGCAGTTCTTC	CASSPSGLGDYNEQFF
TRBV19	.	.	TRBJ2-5	TGTGCCAGTAGCTCACAGAAACAAGAGACCCAGTACTTC	CASSSQKQETQYF
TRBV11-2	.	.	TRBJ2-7	TGTGCCAGCAGGCTGACTAGTCCCCCCCACTACGAGCAGTACTTC	CASRLTSPPHYEQYF
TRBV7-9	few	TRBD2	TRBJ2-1	TGTGCCAGCAGCTTACGAGCGGGAGAATTCAATGAGCAGTTCTTC	CASSLRAGEFNEQFF
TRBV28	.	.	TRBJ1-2	TGTGCCAGCAGCTACCCCCTTGGCTACACCTTC	CASSYPLGYTF
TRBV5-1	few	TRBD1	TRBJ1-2	TGCGCCAGCAGCTCCGGGACAGGGATATTTTACACCTTC	CASSSGTGIFYTF
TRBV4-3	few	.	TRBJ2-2	TGCGCCAGCAGCCAAGGGGTTTTGTTTTACCGGGAGAACACCGGGGAGCTGTTTTTT	CASSQGVLFYRENTGELFF
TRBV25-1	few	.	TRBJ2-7	TGTGCCAGCAGTGGACAGACCCGCGAGCAGTACTTC	CASSGQTREQYF
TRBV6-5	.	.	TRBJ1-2	TGTGCCAGCAGTTTCGCGCCCTCGGGGTATGGCTACACCTTC	CASSFAPSGYGYTF
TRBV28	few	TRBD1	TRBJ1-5	TGTGCCAGCAGTTTCTCCGGGACAGGGAATCAGCCCCAGCATTTT	CASSFSGTGNQPQHF
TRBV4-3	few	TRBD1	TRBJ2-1	TGCGCCAGCAGCCAAGATGCGCAGGGGGCCGTCAATGAGCAGTTCTTC	CASSQDAQGAVNEQFF
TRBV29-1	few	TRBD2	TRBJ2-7	TGCAGCGTTGATGCTAGCGGGAGCTCCTACGAGCAGTACTTC	CSVDASGSSYEQYF
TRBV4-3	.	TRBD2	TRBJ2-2	TGCGCCAGCAGCCAAGCCGAGCGGGACGCGAACACCGGGGAGCTGTTTTTT	CASSQAERDANTGELFF
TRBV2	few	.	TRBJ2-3	TGTGCCAGCACGAGGGGCACAGATACGCAGTATTTT	CASTRGTDTQYF
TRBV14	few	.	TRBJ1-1	TGTGCCAGCAGCCAAGACAGGGTTGTGTCCCACTTT	CASSQDRVVSHF
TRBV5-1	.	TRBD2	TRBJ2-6	TGCGCCAGCAGCCCAAAAGGAGTCGCGGGAGTCCCTGGGGCCAACGTCCTGACTTTC	CASSPKGVAGVPGANVLTF
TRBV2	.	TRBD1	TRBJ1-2	TGTGCCAGCTGGGACAGAGCTAACTATGGCTACACCTTC	CASWDRANYGYTF
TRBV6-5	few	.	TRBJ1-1	TGTGCCAGCAGTTACTCGAGATCACCGATGAACACTGAAGCTTTCTTT	CASSYSRSPMNTEAFF
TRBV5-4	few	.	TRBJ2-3	TGTGCCAGCAGCGTTTTAGACAGAGCCACAGATACGCAGTATTTT	CASSVLDRATDTQYF
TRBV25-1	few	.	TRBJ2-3	TGTGCCAGCAGACCAGACACCGCCAGACCTCCAGATACGCAGTATTTT	CASRPDTARPPDTQYF
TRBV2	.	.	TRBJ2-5	TGTGCCAGCAGTACGTCAGGAAGGGAGACCCAGTACTTC	CASSTSGRETQYF
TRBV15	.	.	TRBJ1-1	TGTGCCACCAGCAGAGCCCGGTCTGAAGCTTTCTTT	CATSRARSEAFF
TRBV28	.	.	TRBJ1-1	TGTGCCAGCAGTTTGGCACAAGGGGGAGATGAAGCTTTCTTT	CASSLAQGGDEAFF
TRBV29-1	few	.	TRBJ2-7	TGCAGCGTTGGGTCGACACCCGAGCAGTACTTC	CSVGSTPEQYF
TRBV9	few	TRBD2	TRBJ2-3	TGTGCCAGCAGCCCCGGGACTAGCGGATACACAGATACGCAGTATTTT	CASSPGTSGYTDTQYF
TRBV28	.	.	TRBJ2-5	TGTGCCAGCCGCCAAGAGACCCAGTACTTC	CASRQETQYF
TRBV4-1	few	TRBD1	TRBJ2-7	TGCGCCAGCAGCCAAGATGGGACAGGCTCCGAGCAGTACTTC	CASSQDGTGSEQYF
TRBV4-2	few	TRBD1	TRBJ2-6	TGTGCCAGCAGCCTTCGGACAGGGACTGGGGCCAACGTCCTGACTTTC	CASSLRTGTGANVLTF
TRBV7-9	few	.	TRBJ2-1	TGTGCCAGCAGCTTAAGGGGACTGGCAAACAATGAGCAGTTCTTC	CASSLRGLANNEQFF
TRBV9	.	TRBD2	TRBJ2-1	TGTGCCAGCAGCGTAGAAGTGACTAGCGGGTACAATGAGCAGTTCTTC	CASSVEVTSGYNEQFF
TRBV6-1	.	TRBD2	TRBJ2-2	TGTGCCAGCCAAACTAGCGTGAACACCGGGGAGCTGTTTTTT	CASQTSVNTGELFF
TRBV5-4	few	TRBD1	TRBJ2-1	TGTGCCAGCAGCCGTGGACAGGGTTTCTACAATGAGCAGTTCTTC	CASSRGQGFYNEQFF
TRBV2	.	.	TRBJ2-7	TGTGCCAGCAGTCTTAACTACGAGCAGTACTTC	CASSLNYEQYF
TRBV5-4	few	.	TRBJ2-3	TGTGCCAGCAGCGGGGCACTAACTAGCACAGATACGCAGTATTTT	CASSGALTSTDTQYF
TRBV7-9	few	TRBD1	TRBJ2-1	TGTGCCAGCAGCGACCAACGGGACAGCTGGGACAATGAGCAGTTCTTC	CASSDQRDSWDNEQFF
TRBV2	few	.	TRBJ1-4	TGTGCCAGCAGTGACTTGGGCAGGCCCCTTTTT	CASSDLGRPLF
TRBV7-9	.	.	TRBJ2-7	TGTGCCAGCAGCGCCCTAGGGGGACCCTACGAGCAGTACTTC	CASSALGGPYEQYF
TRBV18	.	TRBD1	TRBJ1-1	TGTGCCAGCTCACAACACCGGGACAGTGAAGCTTTCTTT	CASSQHRDSEAFF
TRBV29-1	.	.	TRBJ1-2	TGCAGCGTTGTTTTAGGGGGCTATGGCTACACCTTC	CSVVLGGYGYTF
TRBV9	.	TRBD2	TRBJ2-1	TGTGCCAGCAGCGTAGCTACCGGACTAGCTCAAGAGCAGTTCTTC	CASSVATGLAQEQFF
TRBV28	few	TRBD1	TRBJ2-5	TGTGCCAGCAGGGGACAGGGGGCAGGGGAAGAGACCCAGTACTTC	CASRGQGAGEETQYF
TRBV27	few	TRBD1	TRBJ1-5	TGTGCCAGCAGACGGACAGGGAGTCAGCCCCAGCATTTT	CASRRTGSQPQHF
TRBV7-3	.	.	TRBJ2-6	TGTGCCAGCAGCAGAGGAGTCAGCTCTGGGGCCAACGTCCTGACTTTC	CASSRGVSSGANVLTF
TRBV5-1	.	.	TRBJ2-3	TGCGCCAGCAGCGCCGGTATCACAGATACGCAGTATTTT	CASSAGITDTQYF
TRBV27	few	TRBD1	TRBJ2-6	TGTGCCAGCAGTTCACCCCGAGTGACAGGGGAAAGCCCCTCTGGGGCCAACGTCCTGACTTTC	CASSSPRVTGESPSGANVLTF
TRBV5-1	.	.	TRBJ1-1	TGCGCCAGCAGCTCGGATCCCCCTAGCACTGAAGCTTTCTTT	CASSSDPPSTEAFF
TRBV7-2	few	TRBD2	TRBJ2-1	TGTGCCAGCAGCTTCCCCGGGACTAGCGGCCAAAGCTCCTACAATGAGCAGTTCTTC	CASSFPGTSGQSSYNEQFF
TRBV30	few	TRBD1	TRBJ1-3	TGTGCCTGGAGTGTACCGACAGGGCGAAGCTCTGGAAACACCATATATTTT	CAWSVPTGRSSGNTIYF
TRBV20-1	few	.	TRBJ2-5	TGCAGTGCTATTCGGGAGACCCAGTACTTC	CSAIRETQYF
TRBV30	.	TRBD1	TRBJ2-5	TGTGCCTGGAACTCGGACAGGGTGACGCGAGAGACCCAGTACTTC	CAWNSDRVTRETQYF
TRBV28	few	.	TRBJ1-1	TGTGCCAGCAATTTCTTAAACTCTGGACAGAATGAAGCTTTCTTT	CASNFLNSGQNEAFF
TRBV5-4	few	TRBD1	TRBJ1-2	TGTGCCAGCAGCTTACCAGGGGGTACGGCGTATGGCTACACCTTC	CASSLPGGTAYGYTF
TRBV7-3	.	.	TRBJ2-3	TGTGCCAGCAGCTTCTCCGGGGGTACAGATACGCAGTATTTT	CASSFSGGTDTQYF